There are many counts of the clone carrying this T cell receptor beta chain. Antigen unknown. These data come from a study of T-cell reconstitution after alpha-beta-depleted transplantation in children. Study findings and constraints: Recipient T cells and thymic progenitors that survived were the source of the high TCRbeta diversity seen at day 60 in some patients. Counts and diversity of T cells one year after transplant came mostly from newly produced T cells. About two months after transplant, alpha-beta T cells reportedly came from several hundred expanded graft clones.

V dropped 6 bases and J dropped 0; count of bases not matched to a gene: 6. The CDR3 consists of 15 residues. Using unique molecular identifiers, the investigators prepared the TCRbeta library. Via MiXCR, TCRdb re-called the PCR reads, giving one row per CDR3 protein. The sample carries approximately 16,000 distinct CDR3 sequences, 4.5% to 6.5% recorded once. The sequence was obtained from a boy younger than 18 with acute lymphoblastic leukemia, due to receive a stem cell transplant. The specimen comprised PBMCs, sampled before TCRalphabeta/CD19-depleted stem cell transplant. The V and J genes are TRBV12-3 or TRBV12-4 and TRBJ2-3; 7 nucleotides agree with TRBD1. The CDR3 reads CASSSMTGSTDTQYF. CDR3 bases: TGTGCCAGCAGCAGTATGACAGGGAGCACAGATACGCAGTATTTT.